This is a list of T cell receptor beta chains from one sample in a study of blood T cell repertoires in COVID-19. The repertoire was sequenced with immunoSEQ multiplex PCR; TCRdb's copy has only in-frame clones and lacks some. The table shows roughly 250,000 clones, with 84% occurring only once. Input material: peripheral blood. These receptors all come from a woman aged 40 to 50 who had recovered from COVID-19. CDR3s include the opening cysteine and the closing phenylalanine or tryptophan. D genes are given only for firm matches. Rows may omit the clone size; those that give it use once, few, many or a size class.

clone_size,d_call,j_call,cdr3_length,v_call,cdr3_nt,cdr3_aa
NA,NA,TRBJ1-5,15,TRBV24-1,TGTGCCACCAGTGAAAGCGGGGAGGGAAATCAGCCCCAGCATTTT,CATSESGEGNQPQHF
NA,NA,TRBJ2-2,15,TRBV4-2,TGTGCCAGCAGCCCCCGAGGGGGGGGTACCGGGGAGCTGTTTTTT,CASSPRGGGTGELFF
NA,TRBD2,TRBJ2-1,18,TRBV19,TGTGCCAGTAGTAAGGTTTGGGGACTAGCGGGGGGGCGCAATGAGCAGTTCTTC,CASSKVWGLAGGRNEQFF
NA,TRBD1,TRBJ2-1,15,TRBV7-7,TGTGCCAGCAGCTTAGCTAGGACAGGGATAAATGAGCAGTTCTTC,CASSLARTGINEQFF
NA,NA,TRBJ2-3,11,TRBV20-1,TGCAGTGCTCCAGAATTAGATACGCAGTATTTT,CSAPELDTQYF
NA,NA,TRBJ2-1,14,TRBV28,TGTGCCAGCAGGGAGGGGACAGCCTACAATGAGCAGTTCTTC,CASREGTAYNEQFF
NA,NA,TRBJ1-5,14,TRBV28,TGTGCCGGAGGAGCTACGCAAAGCAATCAGCCCCAGCATTTT,CAGGATQSNQPQHF
NA,TRBD1,TRBJ2-2,15,TRBV7-6,TGTGCCAGCAGCTTTCGGACAGGGGATATAGGGGAGCTGTTTTTT,CASSFRTGDIGELFF
NA,TRBD1,TRBJ1-2,17,TRBV11-2,TGTGCCAGCAGCACACCGGGACAGGGCCTCCCAAACTATGGCTACACCTTC,CASSTPGQGLPNYGYTF
NA,NA,TRBJ1-1,16,TRBV7-8,TGTGCCAGCAGCATACCTCCCCGGGGAGGGAACACTGAAGCTTTCTTT,CASSIPPRGGNTEAFF
NA,NA,TRBJ1-5,19,TRBV28,TGTGCCAGCAGCCCACGTCACAACAGGCCAAGTTCCCTAAGTCAGCCCCAGCATTTT,CASSPRHNRPSSLSQPQHF
NA,NA,TRBJ2-2,14,TRBV7-9,TGTGCCAGCAGTCCGTTTCAGACAACCGGGGAGCTGTTTTTT,CASSPFQTTGELFF
NA,NA,TRBJ2-7,14,TRBV7-9,TGTGCCAGCAGCTTGGCGGGAAATCCTTACGAGCAGTACTTC,CASSLAGNPYEQYF
NA,NA,TRBJ1-2,13,TRBV6-1,TGTGCCAGCAGTGAAGCGCTGCACAGGGGCTACACCTTC,CASSEALHRGYTF
NA,TRBD1,TRBJ1-6,15,TRBV30,TGTGCCTGGAGTCCCTCGGGGACAGGGCGGGCACCCCTCCACTTT,CAWSPSGTGRAPLHF
NA,TRBD1,TRBJ1-2,15,TRBV7-2,TGTGCCAGCAGCTTAGTACAGGGGGTCTGGGATGGCTACACCTTC,CASSLVQGVWDGYTF
NA,NA,TRBJ1-4,14,TRBV29-1,TGCAGCGCCGCTGACACGAGCTCTAATGAAAAACTGTTTTTT,CSAADTSSNEKLFF
NA,TRBD1,TRBJ1-5,15,TRBV19,TGTGCCAGTAGTATCGGCAGGGGGCAGGATCAGCCCCAGCATTTT,CASSIGRGQDQPQHF
NA,NA,TRBJ1-1,16,TRBV7-9,TGTGCCAGCAGCATTTCCGGGACACCAAAGAACACTGAAGCTTTCTTT,CASSISGTPKNTEAFF
NA,TRBD1,TRBJ2-2,15,TRBV29-1,TGCAGCGTTGAGGACAGGGAAATGAACACCGGGGAGCTGTTTTTT,CSVEDREMNTGELFF
NA,TRBD1,TRBJ2-5,14,TRBV11-3,TGTGCCAGCAGCACGCCGACAGGGGGGGAGACCCAGTACTTC,CASSTPTGGETQYF
NA,TRBD1,TRBJ1-5,16,TRBV28,TGTGCCAGCAAGACAGGGGGCGAGGAGAGCAATCAGCCCCAGCATTTT,CASKTGGEESNQPQHF
NA,TRBD2,TRBJ2-3,14,TRBV14,TGTGCCAGCAGCCAAGATCTAGCGGGTAATACGCAGTATTTT,CASSQDLAGNTQYF
few,TRBD1,TRBJ1-4,14,TRBV11-2,TGTGCCAGCAGCCACGGACAGGGTAGCGAAAAACTGTTTTTT,CASSHGQGSEKLFF
NA,TRBD2,TRBJ2-1,14,TRBV30,TGTGCCTCTGGGACTAGCGGGGGGGGTAATGAGCAGTTCTTC,CASGTSGGGNEQFF
NA,NA,TRBJ2-1,15,TRBV6-5,TGTGCCAGCAGTACACTAGGGAGCTCCTACAATGAGCAGTTCTTC,CASSTLGSSYNEQFF
NA,NA,TRBJ2-2,17,TRBV3-1/TRBV3-2,TGTGCCAGCAGCCAAGATCGGGGACGGGGAGGTACCGGGGAGCTGTTTTTT,CASSQDRGRGGTGELFF
NA,NA,TRBJ2-3,12,TRBV3-1/TRBV3-2,TGTGCCAGCAGCTCAGGGGTAGATACGCAGTATTTT,CASSSGVDTQYF
NA,NA,TRBJ1-2,14,TRBV24-1,TGTGCCACCAGTGAGGGAGGAGCTAACTATGGCTACACCTTC,CATSEGGANYGYTF
NA,TRBD1,TRBJ2-7,16,TRBV11-2,TGTGCCAGCAGCCTATACCGGGACAGCGCGGCTTACGAGCAGTACTTC,CASSLYRDSAAYEQYF
NA,NA,TRBJ1-5,13,TRBV19,TGTGCCAGTATGGTGGCCGGGATCAATCACCAGCATTTT,CASMVAGINHQHF
NA,NA,TRBJ2-2,15,TRBV6-5,TGTGCCAGCAACGACAGGGGAGGGAACGCCGGGGAGCTGTTTTTT,CASNDRGGNAGELFF
NA,NA,TRBJ2-7,15,TRBV27,TGTGCCACTACGACGCGTTTAGGGGCCTCCTACGAGCAGTACTTC,CATTTRLGASYEQYF
once,TRBD1,TRBJ2-1,14,TRBV5-5,TGTGCCAGCAGCCCCGGGACAGCCTACAATGAGCAGTTCTTC,CASSPGTAYNEQFF
few,TRBD1,TRBJ1-2,16,TRBV5-1,TGCGCCAGCAGCTTGGAGGCGGGACAGTCCTACTATGGCTACACCTTC,CASSLEAGQSYYGYTF
NA,TRBD1,TRBJ2-5,14,TRBV5-4,TGTGCCAGCAGCTTAGGACAGGGTGGGGAGACCCAGTACTTC,CASSLGQGGETQYF
NA,NA,TRBJ2-1,14,TRBV5-1,TGCGCCAGCAGCGGTACCGGGAACTACAATGAGCAGTTCTTC,CASSGTGNYNEQFF
NA,NA,TRBJ2-2,16,TRBV7-6,TGTGCCAGCAGCTTCCCCGGGGGGCTGAACACCGGGGAGCTGTTTTTT,CASSFPGGLNTGELFF
once,NA,TRBJ1-2,13,TRBV29-1,TGCAGCGTCGTACTGAGGCCGGAGGGTGGCTACACCTTC,CSVVLRPEGGYTF
NA,TRBD1,TRBJ2-7,15,TRBV5-1,TGCGCCAGCAGCTTGGGTGTCGGGACAGGGAACGAGCAGTACTTC,CASSLGVGTGNEQYF
NA,NA,TRBJ1-1,14,TRBV5-1,TGCGCCAGCAGCTTCCTTCAGGGGAACACTGAAGCTTTCTTT,CASSFLQGNTEAFF
NA,NA,TRBJ1-4,15,TRBV28,TGTGCCAGCAGTTTTAGGCAGGCAACTAATGAAAAACTGTTTTTT,CASSFRQATNEKLFF
NA,NA,TRBJ1-4,14,TRBV28,TGTGCCAGCAGCTCGCCAGGAGGTAATGAAAAACTGTTTTTT,CASSSPGGNEKLFF
NA,NA,TRBJ1-1,15,TRBV13,TGTGCCAGCAGCACCCAACAGGGAGTGAACACTGAAGCTTTCTTT,CASSTQQGVNTEAFF
NA,NA,TRBJ2-3,12,TRBV6-5,TGTGCCAGCAGTTTATCCACAGATACGCAGTATTTT,CASSLSTDTQYF
once,NA,TRBJ2-5,14,TRBV7-3,TGTGCCAGCAGCCCCCAGGGTAACGCCGCGACCCAGTACTTC,CASSPQGNAATQYF
NA,NA,TRBJ1-1,15,TRBV1,TGCACCAGCAGCCTACATTACAGGGATCCCACTGAAGCTTTCTTT,CTSSLHYRDPTEAFF
NA,NA,TRBJ1-2,14,TRBV6-5,TGTGCCACCGACCCTCTATTACCAGGATATGGCTACACCTTC,CATDPLLPGYGYTF
NA,TRBD2,TRBJ2-1,14,TRBV19,TGTGCCAGTAAGGTAGCGGGGCGACACAATGAGCAGTTCTTC,CASKVAGRHNEQFF
NA,TRBD1,TRBJ1-2,14,TRBV27,TGTGCCAGCAGTATAGACAGGGGATTGGGTGGCTACACCTTC,CASSIDRGLGGYTF
NA,NA,TRBJ2-5,17,TRBV13,TGTGCCAGCAGCTCCCCCCGGCCCCAAGGGAGAGGAGAGACCCAGTACTTC,CASSSPRPQGRGETQYF
NA,TRBD2,TRBJ2-5,16,TRBV28,TGTGCCAGCAGTACCTTCTGGGCGGGAGGACAAGAGACCCAGTACTTC,CASSTFWAGGQETQYF
NA,TRBD1,TRBJ2-7,15,TRBV6-6,TGTGCCAGCAGTCAACCGGGACAGGCGACCTACGAGCAGTACTTC,CASSQPGQATYEQYF
NA,NA,TRBJ1-1,16,TRBV6-5,TGTGCCAGCAGTTCCCTTGCACCGGTATCGGGCACTGAAGCTTTCTTT,CASSSLAPVSGTEAFF
NA,NA,TRBJ2-2,14,TRBV4-2,TGTGCCAGCAGCCAAGATAGATACACCGGGGAGCTGTTTTTT,CASSQDRYTGELFF
NA,TRBD1,TRBJ1-1,15,TRBV15,TGTGCCACCAGCAGATTTGGAGGGACAGCGCGAAACGCTTTCTTT,CATSRFGGTARNAFF
NA,TRBD1,TRBJ1-4,17,TRBV5-1,TGCGCCAGCAGCTTGCCAAACCGGACAGGGTTTAATGAAAAACTGTTTTTT,CASSLPNRTGFNEKLFF